The clone carrying this T cell receptor beta chain was picked up a small number of times. The data derive from a study of blood T cell repertoires in COVID-19. Turning to the study itself: Both acute and convalescent COVID-19 samples were obtained from the United States, Italy and Spain. PBMCs, B-cell-depleted T cells, or T cells provided the cDNA or gDNA that made up the material.

As handled by the study authors: Estimation of nucleated cell counts relied on the amplification of reference gene primers. Generated by immunoSEQ multiplex PCR, the TCRdb table keeps only in-frame clones and is missing some. Clone size and the V and J calls come from that table; the DNA yielded D and trimming. The repertoire holds 70,000 to 75,000 clones, 88% seen once, with 4.5% to 5.5% in the top ten. In germline, CDR1 is SGHRS, CDR2 YFSETQ. V was trimmed by 0 bases and J by 8 bases, leaving 15 bases between them. The length of the CDR3 is 15 residues. Material: peripheral blood. This receptor was obtained from a human donor in a cohort sampled during active COVID-19. This chain links TRBV5-1 with TRBJ2-1; D may be TRBD1 (8 bases). The CDR3 nucleotides are TGCGCCAGCAGCTTGGAAGGACAGGGAGGGGATGAGCAGTTCTTC. It translates to CASSLEGQGGDEQFF.